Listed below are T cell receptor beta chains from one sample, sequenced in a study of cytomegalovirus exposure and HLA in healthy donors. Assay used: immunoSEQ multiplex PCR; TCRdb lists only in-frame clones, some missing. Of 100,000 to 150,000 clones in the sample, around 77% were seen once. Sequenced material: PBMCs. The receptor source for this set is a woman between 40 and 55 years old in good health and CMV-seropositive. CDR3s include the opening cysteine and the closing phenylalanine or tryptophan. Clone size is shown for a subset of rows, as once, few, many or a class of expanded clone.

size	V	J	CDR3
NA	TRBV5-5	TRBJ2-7	CASSSWTGREQYF
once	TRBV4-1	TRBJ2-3	CASSQDLRALTDTQYF
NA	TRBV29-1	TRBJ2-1	CSVGGDGQFF
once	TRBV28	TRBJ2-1	CASSSFTSVGIDEQFF
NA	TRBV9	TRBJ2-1	CASSPRLAGTENEQFF
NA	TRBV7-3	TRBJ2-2	CASSPRGSGTSTGELFF
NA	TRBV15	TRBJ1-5	CATSRGGFGQPQHF
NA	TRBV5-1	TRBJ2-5	CASSSPGTGVQETQYF
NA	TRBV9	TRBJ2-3	CASSDPRTSGTDTQYF
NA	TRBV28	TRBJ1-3	CASSLRTTGNTIYF
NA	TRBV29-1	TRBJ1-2	CSVEDSATGIYGYTF
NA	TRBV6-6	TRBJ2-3	CASNWDSLADTQYF
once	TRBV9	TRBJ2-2	CASSLGLAHTGELFF
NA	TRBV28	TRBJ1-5	CASSLSQGRQPQHF
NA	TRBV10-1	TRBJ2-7	CASPRGQFSSYEQYF
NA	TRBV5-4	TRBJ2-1	CASSSKGRGSSYNEQFF
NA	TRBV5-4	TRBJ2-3	CASSLPSDTQYF
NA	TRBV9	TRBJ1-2	CASSVDPTGGDGYTF
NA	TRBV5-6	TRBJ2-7	CASSFEGATYEQYF
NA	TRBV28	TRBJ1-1	CASTRTGAYTEAFF
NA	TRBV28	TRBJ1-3	CASSSSRGSGNTIYF
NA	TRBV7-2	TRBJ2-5	CASSLASGVQTQYF
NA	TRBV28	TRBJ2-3	CASSFWAGATDTQYF
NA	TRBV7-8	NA	CASSPGTIYEQYF
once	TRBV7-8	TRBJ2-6	CASSRTGVDLSGANVLTF
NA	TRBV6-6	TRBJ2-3	CATADSTDTQYF
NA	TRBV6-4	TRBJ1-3	CASTGGGGNF
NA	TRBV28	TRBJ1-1	CASSPSGLRTEAFF
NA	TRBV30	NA	CAWRQGYEQYF
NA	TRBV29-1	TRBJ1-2	CSVGQATIYGYTF
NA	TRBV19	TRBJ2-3	CASSSAGSTDTQYF
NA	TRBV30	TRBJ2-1	CAWSVHVGGVQFF
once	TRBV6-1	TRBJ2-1	CASSRDSGNNEQFF
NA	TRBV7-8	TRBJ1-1	CASSFGGKNTEAFF
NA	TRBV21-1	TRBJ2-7	CASSKSDRTHEQYF
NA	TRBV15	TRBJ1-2	CATSTTLGDIDNYGYTF
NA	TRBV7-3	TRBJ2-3	CASSRTGQPSDTQYF
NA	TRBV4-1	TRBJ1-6	CASSSITGGRDSPLHF
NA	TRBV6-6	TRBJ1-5	CASNNGPPNQPQHF
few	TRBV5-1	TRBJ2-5	CASSLAILQETQYF
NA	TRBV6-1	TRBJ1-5	CASSEGTGQPQHF
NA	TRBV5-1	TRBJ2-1	CASSLDVSGEDEQFF
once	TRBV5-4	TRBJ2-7	CASSLEGGFYEQYF
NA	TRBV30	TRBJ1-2	CAWGQGEAEYGYTF
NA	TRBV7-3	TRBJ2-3	CASSPFAGGTDTQYF